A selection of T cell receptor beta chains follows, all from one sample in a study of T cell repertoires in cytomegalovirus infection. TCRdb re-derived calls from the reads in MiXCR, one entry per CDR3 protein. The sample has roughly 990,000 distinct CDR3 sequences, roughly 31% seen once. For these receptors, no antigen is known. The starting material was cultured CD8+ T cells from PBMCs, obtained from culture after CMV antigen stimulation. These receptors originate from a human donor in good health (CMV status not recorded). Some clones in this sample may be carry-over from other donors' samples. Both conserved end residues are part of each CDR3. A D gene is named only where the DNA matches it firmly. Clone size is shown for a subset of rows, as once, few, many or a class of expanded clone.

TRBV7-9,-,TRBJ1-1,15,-,CASSSLSSWGTEAFF,TGTGCCAGCAGCTCTCTCAGCTCGTGGGGAACTGAAGCTTTCTTT
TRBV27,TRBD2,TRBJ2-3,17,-,CASSSPWAGGHTDTQYF,TGTGCCAGCAGTTCCCCATGGGCGGGGGGCCACACAGATACGCAGTATTTT
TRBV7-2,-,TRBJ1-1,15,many,CASSLRTVMNTEAFF,TGTGCCAGCAGCTTACGGACGGTAATGAACACTGAAGCTTTCTTT
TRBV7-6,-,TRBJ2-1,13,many,CASSLEQNNEQFF,TGTGCCAGCAGCTTAGAACAGAACAATGAGCAGTTCTTC
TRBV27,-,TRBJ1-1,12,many,CASSLPRGEAFF,TGTGCCAGCAGTTTACCCAGGGGTGAAGCTTTCTTT
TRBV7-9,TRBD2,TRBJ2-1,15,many,CASSLAGGRYNEQFF,TGTGCCAGCAGCCTGGCGGGGGGGCGGTACAATGAGCAGTTCTTC
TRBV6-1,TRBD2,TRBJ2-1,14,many,CASRTGTSNDEQFF,TGTGCCAGCAGAACCGGGACTAGTAATGATGAGCAGTTCTTC
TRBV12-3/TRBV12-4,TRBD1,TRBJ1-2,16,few,CASSANRDRGLYGYTF,TGTGCCAGCAGTGCGAACCGGGACAGGGGGCTTTATGGCTACACCTTC
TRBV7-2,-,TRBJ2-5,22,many,CASSLLYTWGRTKYGGQETQYF,TGTGCCAGCAGCTTATTATATACATGGGGGCGGACTAAGTATGGAGGTCAAGAGACCCAGTACTTC
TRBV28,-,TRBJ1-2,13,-,CASRAEGVYGYTF,TGTGCCAGCAGGGCCGAGGGGGTCTATGGCTACACCTTC
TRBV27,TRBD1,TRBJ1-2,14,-,CASSRDSFDYGYTF,TGTGCCAGCAGCAGGGACAGCTTCGACTATGGCTACACCTTC
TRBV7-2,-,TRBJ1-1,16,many,CASSSAGVGLGTEAFF,TGTGCCAGCAGCTCAGCGGGGGTGGGGTTGGGGACTGAAGCTTTCTTT
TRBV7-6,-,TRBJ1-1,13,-,CASSPAYGTEAFF,TGTGCCAGCAGCCCTGCTTACGGTACTGAAGCTTTCTTT
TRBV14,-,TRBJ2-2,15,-,CASSQVSKNTGELFF,TGTGCCAGCAGCCAAGTCTCCAAGAACACCGGGGAGCTGTTTTTT
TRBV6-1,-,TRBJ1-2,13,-,CASTLVEGNGYTF,TGTGCCAGCACCCTTGTGGAAGGGAATGGCTACACCTTC
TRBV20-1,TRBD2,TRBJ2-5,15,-,CSARGPGLAIQTQYF,TGCAGTGCTAGAGGACCGGGACTAGCGATCCAGACCCAGTACTTC
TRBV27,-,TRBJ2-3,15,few,CASRYGQSRTDTQYF,TGTGCCAGCCGTTACGGACAGAGCCGCACAGATACGCAGTATTTT
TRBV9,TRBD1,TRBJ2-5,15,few,CASSVVDRARETQYF,TGTGCCAGCAGCGTGGTGGACAGGGCGAGGGAGACCCAGTACTTC
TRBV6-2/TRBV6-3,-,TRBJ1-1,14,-,CASSYLGMSTEAFF,TGTGCCAGCAGTTATCTAGGCATGAGCACTGAAGCTTTCTTT
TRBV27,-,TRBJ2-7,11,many,CASSLGNEQYF,TGTGCCAGCAGCTTAGGTAACGAGCAGTACTTC
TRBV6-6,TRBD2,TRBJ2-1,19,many,CASSYRRRGGPATYNEQFF,TGTGCCAGCAGTTACAGGCGACGGGGGGGCCCAGCGACCTACAATGAGCAGTTCTTC
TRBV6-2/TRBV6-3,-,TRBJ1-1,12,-,CASRFGITEAFF,TGTGCCAGCAGATTCGGAATAACTGAAGCTTTCTTT
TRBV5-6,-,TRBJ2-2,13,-,CASSQEEVGELFF,TGTGCCAGCAGCCAGGAGGAGGTCGGGGAGCTGTTTTTT
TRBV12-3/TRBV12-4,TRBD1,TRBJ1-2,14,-,CASSGTGGFYGYTF,TGTGCCAGCAGCGGGACAGGGGGTTTCTATGGCTACACCTTC
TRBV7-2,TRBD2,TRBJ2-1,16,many,CASSYSSGGFYNEQFF,TGTGCCAGCAGCTATTCGAGCGGGGGGTTTTACAATGAGCAGTTCTTC
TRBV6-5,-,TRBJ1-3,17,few,CASSYWEIPRPGNTIYF,TGTGCCAGCAGTTACTGGGAGATCCCACGCCCTGGAAACACCATATATTTT
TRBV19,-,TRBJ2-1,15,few,CASSIGDPAYNEQFF,TGTGCCAGTAGTATAGGGGATCCAGCCTACAATGAGCAGTTCTTC
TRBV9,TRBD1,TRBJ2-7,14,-,CASSGDREGYEQYF,TGTGCCAGCAGCGGGGACAGGGAAGGCTACGAGCAGTACTTC
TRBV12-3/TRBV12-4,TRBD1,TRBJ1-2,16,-,CASSSTGTGGGYGYTF,TGTGCCAGCAGTTCTACCGGGACAGGGGGCGGCTATGGCTACACCTTC
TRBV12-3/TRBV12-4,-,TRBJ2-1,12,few,CASSFRTYEQFF,TGTGCCAGCAGTTTTAGGACCTATGAGCAGTTCTTC
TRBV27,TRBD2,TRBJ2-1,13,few,CASGLAEYNEQFF,TGTGCCTCCGGACTAGCGGAGTACAATGAGCAGTTCTTC
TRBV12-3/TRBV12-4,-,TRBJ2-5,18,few,CASTFSVETKTRQETQYF,TGTGCCAGCACATTTTCCGTCGAGACTAAAACTAGGCAAGAGACCCAGTACTTC
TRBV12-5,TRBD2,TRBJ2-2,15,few,CASGFGGGATGELFF,TGTGCTAGTGGTTTTGGCGGGGGGGCAACCGGGGAGCTGTTTTTT
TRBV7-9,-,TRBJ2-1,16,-,CASSLGPGENYNEQFF,TGTGCCAGCAGCTTAGGCCCTGGAGAAAACTACAATGAGCAGTTCTTC
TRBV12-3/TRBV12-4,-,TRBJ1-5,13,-,CASSDRTNQPQHF,TGTGCCAGCAGTGACAGGACCAATCAGCCCCAGCATTTT
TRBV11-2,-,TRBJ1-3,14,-,CASRLTRPGDTIYF,TGTGCCAGCAGACTCACCCGGCCGGGGGACACCATATATTTT
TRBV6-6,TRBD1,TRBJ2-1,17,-,CASSYFTSDRGGGEQFF,TGTGCCAGCAGTTACTTCACCTCGGACAGGGGAGGGGGGGAGCAGTTCTTC
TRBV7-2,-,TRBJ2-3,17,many,CASSFLFTSPLTDTQYF,TGTGCCAGCAGTTTCCTCTTTACTAGTCCACTCACAGATACGCAGTATTTT